This T cell receptor (beta chain) was recorded in a study of shared clonotypes between healthy human individuals. This clone was found a few times. TCRdb keeps only in-frame clones here, not all; method: immunoSEQ multiplex PCR. The profile covers around 990,000 clones, with 70% to 80% appearing a single time and 0.7% to 0.95% taken by the ten largest. CDR1 and CDR2 (germline): MNHEY, SMNVEV (reference sequence). The length of the CDR3 is 15 residues. V lost 0 bases and J 0 bases, leaving 5 bases between the germline ends. The chain is built from TRBV27 and TRBJ2-2; no clear D gene. This TCR derives from a man younger than 30 in good health. Some clones in this sample may be carry-over from other donors' samples. Sequenced material: memory CD4+ T cells from PBMCs. Subset specified: CD45RA-negative fraction. DNA of the CDR3: TGTGCCAGCAGTTTATCTAGAGCGAACACCGGGGAGCTGTTTTTT. Protein sequence: CASSLSRANTGELFF.